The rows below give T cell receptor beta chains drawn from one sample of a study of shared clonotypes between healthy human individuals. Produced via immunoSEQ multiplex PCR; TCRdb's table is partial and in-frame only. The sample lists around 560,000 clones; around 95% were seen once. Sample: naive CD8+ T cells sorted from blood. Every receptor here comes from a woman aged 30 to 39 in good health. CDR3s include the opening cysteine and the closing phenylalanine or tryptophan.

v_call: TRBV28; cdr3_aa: CASTPRVHQPQHF
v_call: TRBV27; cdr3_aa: CASSPGQVYSYEQYF
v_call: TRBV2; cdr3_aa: CASSEASGRGNEQYF
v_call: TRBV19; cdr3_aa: CASSIDPLDSYGYTF
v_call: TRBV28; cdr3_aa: CASSAPWANWVYSNQPQHF
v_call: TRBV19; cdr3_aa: CASTPGLAGDNEQFF
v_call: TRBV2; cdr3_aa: CASSEWNEQFF
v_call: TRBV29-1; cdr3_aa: CSVILAGGLSYEQYF
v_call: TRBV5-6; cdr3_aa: CASSLGDRVYEQYF
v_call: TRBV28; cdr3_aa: CASSLSLHRLEAFF
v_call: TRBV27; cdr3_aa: CASSTGLAGAPEQYF
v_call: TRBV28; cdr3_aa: CASSSLAGVNEQFF
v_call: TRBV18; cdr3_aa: CASSPTPGQGNEAFF
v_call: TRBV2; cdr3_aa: CASSRYNEQFF
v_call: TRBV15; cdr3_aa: CATGLAGVPYNEQFF
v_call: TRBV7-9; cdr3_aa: CASSFSTSPADTQYF
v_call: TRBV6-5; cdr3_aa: CASWDRANYGYTF
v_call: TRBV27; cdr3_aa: CASHGGGETQYF
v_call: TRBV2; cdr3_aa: CASSVLVGGSEQFF
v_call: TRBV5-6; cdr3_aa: CASSQADYEQYF
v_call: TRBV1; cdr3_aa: CASSQGFGTGPYEQYF
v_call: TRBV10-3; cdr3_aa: CAISEGYEQYF
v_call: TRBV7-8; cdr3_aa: CASSWPLAGGNQETQYF
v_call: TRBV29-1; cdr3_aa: CSLDPGRTGNTIYF
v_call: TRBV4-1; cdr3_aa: CASSSGATDNQPQHF
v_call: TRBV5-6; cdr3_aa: CASSTSWGSVYEQYF
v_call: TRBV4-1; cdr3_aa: CASSQMYASSYEQYF